Listed here are 31 T cell receptor beta chains from one sample, sequenced in a study of cytomegalovirus exposure and HLA in healthy donors. Researchers ran the PCR with 60 Vbeta and 13 Jbeta primers. The method was immunoSEQ multiplex PCR; TCRdb's version includes in-frame clones alone and lacks a portion of them. The top ten hold 1.2% to 1.5% of the sample, which has approximately 160,000 clones, 70% to 80% seen once. The sequenced material came from PBMCs. The receptors derive from a woman younger than 45 in good health and CMV-seropositive.

The chain has TRBV6-5 and TRBJ2-3, with unresolved D. In germline, CDR1 is MNHEY, CDR2 SVGAGI. Deletions cut 4 bases from V and 1 base from J, with 15 bases between. This CDR3 spans 16 amino acids. DNA for the CDR3: TGTGCCAGCAGTTTGGGCCTAAAAACAGGCACAGATACGCAGTATTTT. It translates to CASSLGLKTGTDTQYF.

The chain links TRBV5-1 to TRBJ2-3; no clear D. There are 15 residues in the CDR3. From germline, CDR1 is SGHRS and CDR2 YFSETQ. V was shortened by 0 bases and J by 6 bases, with 14 bases between the two germline ends. In DNA, the CDR3 is TGCGCCAGCAGCTTGGGTTCTACCGACACCGATACGCAGTATTTT. Translation: CASSLGSTDTDTQYF.

The rearrangement uses TRBV19 and TRBJ1-5, with D hard to call. From germline, CDR1 is LNHDA and CDR2 SQIVND (reference sequence). Trimming stripped 3 bases from V and 4 bases from J, with 10 bases between. The length of the CDR3 is 14 residues. DNA for the CDR3: TGTGCCAGTAGTATCAGATCCAGGAATCAGCCCCAGCATTTT. Amino acids: CASSIRSRNQPQHF.

This chain links TRBV11-2 with TRBJ1-4, with a tentative D call TRBD1 (6 bases). With 4 bases removed from V and 8 bases from J, the gap between germline ends came to 20 bases. The germline V gene encodes CDR1 SGHAT and CDR2 FQNNGV. CDR3 length equals 16 residues. The CDR3 spells CASSSGTSRLREKLFF. CDR3 nucleotides: TGTGCCAGCAGCTCTGGGACATCCAGGCTGAGAGAAAAACTGTTTTTT. Together with reference TRBV11-2 and TRBJ1-4, the CDR3 gives the full variable domain: EAGVAQSPRYKIIEKRQSVAFWCNPISGHATLYWYQQILGQGPKLLIQFQNNGVVDDSQLPKDRFSAERLKGVDSTLKIQPAKLEDSAVYLCASSSGTSRLREKLFFGSGTQLSVL.

This sequence joins TRBV7-2 and TRBJ2-5; tentative D call: TRBD1 (6 bases). Between the trimmed V and J ends, which lost 3 bases and 3 bases, there was a span of 17 bases. This CDR3 is 16 amino acids long. CDR1 and CDR2 from the germline V gene are SGHTA and FQGNSA. CDR3 region: CASSFLWGQGEETQYF. Written as DNA, the CDR3 is TGTGCCAGCAGCTTCCTCTGGGGGCAGGGAGAAGAGACCCAGTACTTC.

This chain joins TRBV7-3 and TRBJ2-7; D is possibly TRBD1 (6 bases). CDR1 and CDR2 from the germline V gene are SGHTA and FQGTGA. Trimming left V 1 base short and J 3 bases short, with 13 bases between. This CDR3 is 15 amino acids long. CDR3 amino acids: CASSLNPGVIYEQYF. The CDR3 DNA reads as TGTGCCAGCAGCTTAAATCCAGGGGTAATCTACGAGCAGTACTTC.

The V and J genes are TRBV7-9 and TRBJ2-7; maybe TRBD2 (5 bases). V lost 5 bases to trimming and J lost 7 bases, with 15 bases between them. The germline gives CDR1 SEHNR, CDR2 FQNEAQ (reference sequence). The CDR3 consists of 13 residues. The CDR3 nucleotides are TGTGCCAGCAGCCGCGGGCTGGCTCGGGAGCAGTACTTC. Translation gives CASSRGLAREQYF.

The chain uses TRBV7-3 and TRBJ2-3; TRBD2 matches 11 bases. The J segment lost 4 bases and the V segment lost 1 base, leaving 4 bases of the junction unmatched. This CDR3 contains 16 residues. The V gene's germline CDR1 is SGHTA and CDR2 FQGTGA. CDR3 region: CASSLSGSGGADTQYF. In nucleotides, the CDR3 is TGTGCCAGCAGCTTAAGTGGTAGCGGGGGGGCAGATACGCAGTATTTT. The whole variable domain, filled in from reference TRBV7-3 and TRBJ2-3, reads GAGVSQTPSNKVTEKGKYVELRCDPISGHTALYWYRQSLGQGPEFLIYFQGTGAADDSGLPNDRFFAVRPEGSVSTLKIQRTERGDSAVYLCASSLSGSGGADTQYFGPGTRLTVL.

The chain carries TRBV25-1 and TRBJ1-1; maybe TRBD1 (5 bases). This CDR3 has 13 residues. Germline V gene lookup returns CDR1 MGHDK and CDR2 SYGVNS. With 2 bases removed from V and 10 bases from J, the gap between germline ends came to 14 bases. Written as DNA, the CDR3 is TGTGCCAGCAGTGAAGGGGTGGGGCGCGGAGCTTTCTTT. It yields the protein CASSEGVGRGAFF.

This sequence joins TRBV27 and TRBJ1-1; TRBD1 agrees at 9 bases. The CDR3 contains 14 residues. With V trimmed by 5 bases and J by 1 base, 2 bases remained unmatched. Germline V gives CDR1 MNHEY, CDR2 SMNVEV (reference sequence). The chain's CDR3 is CASSGTGRNTEAFF. For the CDR3, the DNA is TGTGCCAGCAGTGGGACAGGGAGGAACACTGAAGCTTTCTTT.

J is TRBJ1-2 and V is TRBV2; D remains ambiguous. Germline V gene lookup returns CDR1 SNHLY and CDR2 FYNNEI. The germline V and J ends were trimmed by 1 base and 3 bases, with 9 bases remaining between them. There are 14 residues in the CDR3. The CDR3 DNA follows: TGTGCCAGCAGTGAAGTAAGCCCTTACTATGGCTACACCTTC. This encodes CASSEVSPYYGYTF.

The chain joins TRBV5-1 to TRBJ2-5; TRBD1 might be the D (6 bases). V lost 4 bases to trimming and J lost 0 bases, with 16 bases between them. CDR3 length equals 16 residues. CDR1 and CDR2 (germline): SGHRS, YFSETQ. The chain's CDR3 is CASSTVLQGNQETQYF. The CDR3 coding sequence is TGCGCCAGCAGCACCGTATTACAGGGAAACCAAGAGACCCAGTACTTC.

The chain carries TRBV7-9 and TRBJ1-3, with D perhaps TRBD1 (6 bases). With 1 base removed from V and 2 bases from J, the gap between germline ends came to 15 bases. The CDR3 loop spans 17 amino acids. Germline CDR1 is SEHNR and CDR2 is FQNEAQ (reference sequence). CDR3 amino acids: CASSLVTGNLAGNTIYF. The DNA of the CDR3 is TGTGCCAGCAGCTTAGTTACAGGGAACCTAGCTGGAAACACCATATATTTT.

The chain links TRBV4-2 to TRBJ1-3; 7 bases line up with TRBD1. Germline CDR1 and CDR2: LGHNA and YNFKEQ. Losses at the gene ends were 1 base for V and 0 bases for J; bases not matched to a gene: 12. The CDR3 is 19 residues long. The CDR3 is CASSQVWTGLTLSGNTIYF. The CDR3 DNA reads TGTGCCAGCAGCCAAGTTTGGACAGGCCTTACCCTCTCTGGAAACACCATATATTTT.

The chain employs TRBV7-3 and TRBJ2-3, with 12 bases fitting TRBD2. CDR3 length: 15 amino acids. The V gene's germline CDR1 is SGHTA and CDR2 FQGTGA. Losses at the gene ends were 5 bases for V and 4 bases for J; bases not matched to a gene: 4. The CDR3 protein is CASSRGLAGPDTQYF. CDR3 in DNA: TGTGCCAGCAGCCGGGGACTAGCGGGCCCAGATACGCAGTATTTT.

The chain employs TRBV25-1 and TRBJ1-4; D is unclear. Trimming took off 4 bases at V and 8 bases at J, with 11 bases between the two ends. The germline gives CDR1 MGHDK, CDR2 SYGVNS. The CDR3 is 13 residues long. CDR3 DNA sequence: TGTGCCAGCAGTGGGCTGCTGGAGGAAAAACTGTTTTTT. Amino acid sequence: CASSGLLEEKLFF. Together with reference TRBV25-1 and TRBJ1-4, the CDR3 gives the full variable domain: EADIYQTPRYLVIGTGKKITLECSQTMGHDKMYWYQQDPGMELHLIHYSYGVNSTEKGDLSSESTVSRIRTEHFPLTLESARPSHTSQYLCASSGLLEEKLFFGSGTQLSVL.

V gene TRBV9 combines with J gene TRBJ2-5, with TRBD2 matching 9 bases. The germline V gene encodes CDR1 SGDLS and CDR2 YYNGEE. The CDR3 consists of 14 residues. With 3 bases clipped from V and 4 bases from J, the junction kept 4 bases outside the gene matches. The CDR3 loop is CASSDSGRGETQYF. For the CDR3, the DNA is TGTGCCAGCAGCGATAGCGGGAGAGGAGAGACCCAGTACTTC.

The chain couples TRBV6-5 to TRBJ2-1; TRBD2 agrees at 11 bases. The CDR3 runs to 15 residues. CDR1 MNHEY and CDR2 SVGAGI come from the germline V gene. Trimming cost V 0 bases and J 11 bases; bases outside gene matches: 6. The CDR3 here is CASSYSTSGSGKQFF. The CDR3 DNA is TGTGCCAGCAGTTACTCCACTAGCGGGAGTGGGAAGCAGTTCTTC.

The chain combines TRBV5-1 with TRBJ2-7, with a tentative D call TRBD1 (5 bases). The germline V gene has CDR1 SGHRS and CDR2 YFSETQ. The V and J ends lost 1 base and 7 bases respectively, with 12 bases between them. This CDR3 comprises 13 residues. The CDR3 nucleotides read TGCGCCAGCAGCTTGTCACCAGGGAATGAGCAGTACTTC. It specifies CASSLSPGNEQYF.

This clone was seen more than once but under ten times. This chain joins TRBV7-9 and TRBJ1-1; TRBD1 aligns across 8 bases. The CDR3 runs 14 residues. CDR1 is SEHNR and CDR2 is FQNEAQ in the germline V gene (reference sequence). J gave up 2 bases and V 6 bases, and 5 bases lay outside the gene matches. The CDR3 here is CASRTGQGNTEAFF. CDR3 nucleotide sequence: TGTGCCAGCAGAACCGGACAGGGTAACACTGAAGCTTTCTTT.

The chain recombines TRBV27 with TRBJ2-7, with 12 bases fitting TRBD2. J was trimmed by 8 bases and V by 4 bases; bases with no gene match: 21. CDR3 size: 19 residues. CDR1 is MNHEY and CDR2 is SMNVEV in the germline V gene (reference sequence). In nucleotides, the CDR3 is TGTGCCAGCAGTTCCTCCGGGACTAGCGGGCCCACCCTAATATACAAGCAGTACTTC. This translates into CASSSSGTSGPTLIYKQYF.

The chain carries TRBV28 and TRBJ2-7, with D possibly being TRBD1 (5 bases). The CDR3 runs 11 residues. Germline assignment: CDR1 MDHEN and CDR2 SYDVKM. V gave up 8 bases and J gave up 4 bases, with 9 bases separating them. In nucleotides, the CDR3 is TGTGCCAGCGGGCCAGGGTACGAGCAGTACTTC. Its protein product is CASGPGYEQYF.

J is TRBJ2-1 and V is TRBV25-1, with a possible D match to TRBD2 (6 bases). CDR1 and CDR2 (germline): MGHDK, SYGVNS. The CDR3 spans 14 residues. V was pared by 2 bases and J by 5 bases, with 10 bases between. This CDR3 is CASSEGGRNNEQFF. CDR3 DNA sequence: TGTGCCAGCAGTGAAGGAGGGAGGAACAATGAGCAGTTCTTC.

The chain uses TRBV28 and TRBJ2-5; 10 bases are a match to TRBD2. The V segment lost 6 bases and the J segment 2 bases; nucleotides outside the gene matches: 15. The CDR3 length is 18 residues. The germline CDR1 and CDR2 sequences are MDHEN and SYDVKM. For the CDR3, the DNA is TGTGCCAGCAGCGCCCTCACGGGACTAGCGAGAGAACAAGAGACCCAGTACTTC. This sequence encodes CASSALTGLAREQETQYF.

The chain combines TRBV10-3 with TRBJ2-5; 11 positions match TRBD2. CDR1 is ENHRY and CDR2 is SYGVKD in the germline V gene. This CDR3 is 18 amino acids long. The junction had 17 bases not matched to a gene; V was cut back by 8 bases and J by 3 bases. CDR3 sequence reads: CAIAGGLAVPITKETQYF. The CDR3 nucleotides read TGTGCCATCGCGGGGGGACTAGCGGTACCTATTACAAAAGAGACCCAGTACTTC.

This chain uses TRBV30 with TRBJ1-5; 7 nucleotides agree with TRBD1. V shed 4 bases and J 6 bases; nucleotides not matched to a gene: 9. Germline V gene sequence: CDR1 GTSNPN, CDR2 SVGIG (reference sequence). This CDR3 is built from 14 residues. The CDR3 coding sequence is TGTGCCTGGACGCTTCAGGGGGTCGGTCAGCCCCAGCATTTT. This encodes CAWTLQGVGQPQHF. Supplemented by reference TRBV30 and TRBJ1-5, the full variable domain reads SQTIHQWPATLVQPVGSPLSLECTVEGTSNPNLYWYRQAAGRGLQLLFYSVGIGQISSEVPQNLSASRPQDRQFILSSKKLLLSDSGFYLCAWTLQGVGQPQHFGDGTRLSIL.

The chain employs TRBV27 and TRBJ2-2, with 7 bases aligning to TRBD1. In germline, CDR1 is MNHEY, CDR2 SMNVEV (reference sequence). CDR3 length equals 16 residues. Germline trimming cut 3 bases from V and 4 bases from J; bases unmatched to any gene: 8. The CDR3 here is CASSLLRQGGTGELFF. CDR3 in DNA: TGTGCCAGCAGTTTGCTCCGACAGGGTGGCACCGGGGAGCTGTTTTTT.

The chain links TRBV11-2 to TRBJ2-1; 11 bases fit TRBD2. CDR1 is SGHAT and CDR2 is FQNNGV in the germline V gene. After removal of 6 bases from V and 7 bases from J, the junction contained 8 bases not matched to a gene. This CDR3 is 15 amino acids long. The chain's CDR3 is CASSLSGRANNEQFF. The CDR3 DNA reads as TGTGCCAGCAGTCTTAGCGGGAGGGCCAATAATGAGCAGTTCTTC.

The chain combines TRBV7-8 with TRBJ1-5; D remains unclear. The germline V gene encodes CDR1 SGHVS and CDR2 FQNEAQ. The CDR3 extends over 13 amino acids. The V and J ends lost 7 bases and 3 bases respectively, with 10 bases between them. CDR3 residues: CASTRSYNQPQHF. The CDR3 DNA sequence: TGTGCCAGCACACGGAGCTACAATCAGCCCCAGCATTTT.

V is TRBV5-1 and J is TRBJ2-5, with 14 bases aligning to TRBD2. Germline-derived CDR1 and CDR2 are SGHRS and YFSETQ. Trimming at V came to 4 bases and at J to 4 bases, leaving 3 bases not matched to a gene. The CDR3 contains 15 residues. The CDR3 nucleotides read TGCGCCAGCAGCGGAGGACTAGCGGGAGGAGAGACCCAGTACTTC. Residues: CASSGGLAGGETQYF.

The rearrangement joins TRBV28 to TRBJ1-1; D is possibly TRBD1 (5 bases). This CDR3 region has 14 residues. The V end lost 8 bases, the J end lost 5 bases, and 18 bases lay between the germline ends. Germline lookup yields CDR1 MDHEN and CDR2 SYDVKM. This CDR3 reads CASRLLVGATEAFF. The CDR3 DNA follows: TGTGCCAGCCGGCTATTGGTTGGGGCGACTGAAGCTTTCTTT.